This entry lists 13 T cell receptor beta chains sequenced from one sample in a study of OX40 agonist ivuxolimab in advanced cancers. Library construction relied on the immunoSEQ multiplex PCR assay. TCRdb retrieved this table from immuneACCESS and kept in-frame rearrangements only. Not all clones are present; in checked studies, unresolved V genes account for under half, and no reason is known for the remainder. The sample includes about 75,000 clones, with around 83% observed a single time. About 8% of the sample comes from the top ten. The sequencing used CD4+ or CD8+ T cells sorted from blood, collected in a trial of the OX40 agonist ivuxolimab. The receptors originated from an adult with an advanced solid tumor such as melanoma, head and neck, liver or kidney cancer.

V usage is TRBV6-1 and J usage is TRBJ1-2; 9 bases agree with TRBD1. V lost 2 bases to trimming and J lost 8 bases; unmatched junction nucleotides: 9. This CDR3 is 15 amino acids long. Germline assignment: CDR1 MNHNS and CDR2 SASEGT. Written as DNA, the CDR3 is TGTGCCAGCAGTGAATCCCTACAGGGGGCTCGGGGCTACACCTTC. This encodes CASSESLQGARGYTF.

The chain recombines TRBV4-1 with TRBJ1-5; D may be TRBD1 (6 bases). The germline V gene has CDR1 MGHRA and CDR2 YSYEKL. This CDR3 is 15 amino acids long. The V end lost 3 bases, the J end lost 4 bases, and 13 bases lay between the germline ends. CDR3 protein: CASSQGDIPNQPQHF. DNA for the CDR3: TGCGCCAGCAGCCAGGGGGACATCCCTAATCAGCCCCAGCATTTT.

V and J are TRBV28 and TRBJ2-7, with a tentative D call TRBD1 (5 bases). Trimming left V 4 bases short and J 1 base short, with 11 bases between. Germline values: CDR1 MDHEN, CDR2 SYDVKM. The CDR3 totals 14 residues. CDR3 protein: CASSYPRVSYEQYF. The CDR3 DNA reads TGTGCCAGCAGTTATCCCAGGGTTTCCTACGAGCAGTACTTC.

In its sample, this clone was seen a few times. V usage is TRBV7-3 and J usage is TRBJ2-2; no clear D gene. Germline V gene lookup returns CDR1 SGHTA and CDR2 FQGTGA. This CDR3 region has 13 residues. The V end lost 8 bases, the J end lost 4 bases, and 11 bases lay between the germline ends. CDR3 bases: TGTGCCAGCCAAAGCCGTCTCACCGGGGAGCTGTTTTTT. This codes for CASQSRLTGELFF.

V and J are TRBV2 and TRBJ2-5, with 7 bases fitting TRBD1. The J call may be faulty, since TRBJ2-7 better matches the DNA end. This CDR3 has 14 amino acids. The germline CDR1 and CDR2 sequences are SNHLY and FYNNEI. The CDR3 sequence: CASSAQGSGYEQYF. The CDR3 DNA sequence: TGTGCCAGCAGTGCACAGGGGAGTGGCTACGAGCAGTACTTC.

CDR3 nucleotides: TGTGCCAGCAGCGTAGATGCCCAGGGTAGGGGCGAGCAGTACTTC. Translation gives CASSVDAQGRGEQYF. The V and J genes are TRBV9 and TRBJ2-7, with TRBD1 as a possible D gene (5 bases). Germline CDR1 is SGDLS and CDR2 is YYNGEE. The CDR3 has 15 residues. V lost 0 bases to trimming and J lost 6 bases, with 16 bases between them. The whole variable domain, remainder taken from reference TRBV9 and TRBJ2-7, is DSGVTQTPKHLITATGQRVTLRCSPRSGDLSVYWYQQSLDQGLQFLIQYYNGEERAKGNILERFSAQQFPDLHSELNLSSLELGDSALYFCASSVDAQGRGEQYFGPGTRLTVT.

The CDR3 DNA reads as TGTGCCAGCAGCCCCCAAGGGGGTGGCACTGAAGCTTTCTTT. It encodes CASSPQGGGTEAFF. V gene TRBV7-9 combines with J gene TRBJ1-1; a possible D gene is TRBD1 (6 bases). The CDR3 runs 14 residues. Germline CDR1 and CDR2: SEHNR and FQNEAQ (reference sequence). Trimming removed 5 bases from V and 4 bases from J, with 14 bases in between.

This chain uses TRBV6-5 with TRBJ2-7; D unresolved. From germline, CDR1 is MNHEY and CDR2 SVGAGI. This CDR3 region has 12 residues. The V end lost 0 bases, the J end lost 4 bases, and 4 bases lay between the germline ends. DNA for the CDR3: TGTGCCAGCAGTTACTCGTCATACGAGCAGTACTTC. Protein sequence: CASSYSSYEQYF.

The rearrangement links TRBV6-1 to TRBJ1-6; 7 bases are a match to TRBD1. Per germline, CDR1 MNHNS and CDR2 SASEGT. This CDR3 is built from 15 residues. V dropped 3 bases and J dropped 6; count of bases not matched to a gene: 5. The CDR3 region is CASSDRQGPNSPLHF. The CDR3 DNA follows: TGTGCCAGCAGTGACAGACAGGGACCTAATTCACCCCTCCACTTT.

The V and J genes are TRBV4-1 and TRBJ2-1; 8 bases line up with TRBD1. The CDR3 spans 15 residues. V gave up 5 bases and J gave up 5 bases; unmatched junction bases: 8. The germline gives CDR1 MGHRA, CDR2 YSYEKL. Here the CDR3 reads CASSARTGYHNEQFF. CDR3 coding DNA: TGCGCCAGCAGCGCTCGGACAGGGTATCACAATGAGCAGTTCTTC.

The chain links TRBV7-2 to TRBJ2-7; D perhaps matches TRBD2 (5 bases). The germline V gene encodes CDR1 SGHTA and CDR2 FQGNSA. Between the trimmed V and J ends, which lost 2 bases and 3 bases, there was a span of 11 bases. The CDR3 contains 14 residues. In DNA form, the CDR3 reads TGTGCCAGCAGCTTATCCGAGGGAATCTACGAGCAGTACTTC. It encodes CASSLSEGIYEQYF.

This chain uses TRBV6-5 with TRBJ1-6; TRBD1 is a possible D gene (5 bases). Germline CDR1 and CDR2: MNHEY and SVGAGI. This CDR3 has 13 residues. Trimming stripped 7 bases from V and 8 bases from J, with 12 bases between. As DNA, the CDR3 is TGTGCCAGCACCAGTAGCAGGGATTCACCCCTCCACTTT. Translation: CASTSSRDSPLHF.

This chain connects TRBV9 to TRBJ2-5; 10 positions match TRBD1. The J call may not be correct, given that the DNA end is closer to TRBJ2-7. CDR3 length equals 15 residues. The V gene's germline CDR1 is SGDLS and CDR2 YYNGEE. In DNA, the CDR3 is TGTGCCAGCAGCTTTGCGGGACAGGGGTGGTACGAGCAGTACTTC. Protein product: CASSFAGQGWYEQYF.